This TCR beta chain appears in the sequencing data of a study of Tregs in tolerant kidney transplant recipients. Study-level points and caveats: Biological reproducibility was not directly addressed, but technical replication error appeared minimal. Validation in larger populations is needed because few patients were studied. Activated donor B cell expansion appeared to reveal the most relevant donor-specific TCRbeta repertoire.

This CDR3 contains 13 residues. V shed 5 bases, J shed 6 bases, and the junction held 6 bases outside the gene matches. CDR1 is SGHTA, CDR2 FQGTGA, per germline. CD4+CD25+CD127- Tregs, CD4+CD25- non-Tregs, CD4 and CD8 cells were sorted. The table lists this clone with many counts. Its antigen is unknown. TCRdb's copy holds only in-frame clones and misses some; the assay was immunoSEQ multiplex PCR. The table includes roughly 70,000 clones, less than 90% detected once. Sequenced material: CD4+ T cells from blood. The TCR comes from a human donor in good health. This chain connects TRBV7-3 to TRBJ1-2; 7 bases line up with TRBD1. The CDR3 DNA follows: TGTGCCAGCAGCCCCAACAGGGGAGATGGCTACACCTTC. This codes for CASSPNRGDGYTF. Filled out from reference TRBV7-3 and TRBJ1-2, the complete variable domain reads GAGVSQTPSNKVTEKGKYVELRCDPISGHTALYWYRQSLGQGPEFLIYFQGTGAADDSGLPNDRFFAVRPEGSVSTLKIQRTERGDSAVYLCASSPNRGDGYTFGSGTRLTVV.